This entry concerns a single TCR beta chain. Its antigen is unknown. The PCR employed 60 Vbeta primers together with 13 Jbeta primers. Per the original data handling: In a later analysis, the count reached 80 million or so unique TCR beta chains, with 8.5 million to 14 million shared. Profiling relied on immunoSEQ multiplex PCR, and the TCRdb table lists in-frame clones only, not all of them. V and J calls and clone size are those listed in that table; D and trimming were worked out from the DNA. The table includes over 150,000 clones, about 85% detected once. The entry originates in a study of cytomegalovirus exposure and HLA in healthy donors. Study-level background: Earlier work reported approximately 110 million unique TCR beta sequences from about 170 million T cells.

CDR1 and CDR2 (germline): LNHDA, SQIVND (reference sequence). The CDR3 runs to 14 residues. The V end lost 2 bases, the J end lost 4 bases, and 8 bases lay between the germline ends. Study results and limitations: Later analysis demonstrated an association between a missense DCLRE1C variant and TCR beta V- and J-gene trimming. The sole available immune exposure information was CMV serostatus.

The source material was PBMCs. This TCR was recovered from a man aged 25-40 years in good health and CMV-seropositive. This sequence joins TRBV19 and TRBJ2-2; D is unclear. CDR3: CASSIFSLTGELFF. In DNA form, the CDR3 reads TGTGCCAGTAGTATATTTTCTCTCACCGGGGAGCTGTTTTTT. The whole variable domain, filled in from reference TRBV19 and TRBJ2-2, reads DGGITQSPKYLFRKEGQNVTLSCEQNLNHDAMYWYRQDPGQGLRLIYYSQIVNDFQKGDIAEGYSVSREKKESFPLTVTSAQKNPTAFYLCASSIFSLTGELFFGEGSRLTVL.